A single T cell receptor (beta chain) is shown here with its context. Its antigen is still unknown. V gave up 5 bases and J gave up 2 bases; unmatched junction bases: 6. Germline V lookup: CDR1 SEHNR, CDR2 FQNEAQ (reference sequence). There are 14 residues in the CDR3. Samples of blood were obtained at baseline, on cycle 4 day 1, and on cycle 7 day 1. These data belong to a study of OX40 agonist ivuxolimab in advanced cancers. Background on the study: Administration of intravenous ivuxolimab to patients occurred every 2 weeks at 0.01 to 10 mg/kg.

The assay was immunoSEQ multiplex PCR, and TCRdb's table has in-frame clones only and misses some. Of tens of thousands of clones detected, 65% to 90% appear once; the ten largest clones hold 0.88%. General study points: Among expanded peripheral T cells, antigen specificity went undetermined. Among the lowest levels of clonal expansion were found in partial responders at 0.1-3.0 mg/kg.

The J gene is TRBJ2-7, the V gene TRBV7-9, with 7 bases lining up with TRBD1. This sample comprised CD4+ or CD8+ T cells sorted from blood, obtained in a trial of the OX40 agonist ivuxolimab. This TCR was recovered from an adult with an advanced solid tumor such as melanoma, head and neck, liver or kidney cancer. The CDR3 DNA is TGTGCCAGCAGCCAGGGGGACAAGACCTACGAGCAGTACTTC. Protein sequence: CASSQGDKTYEQYF.